What follows are 14 T cell receptor beta chains derived from one specimen sequenced in a study of radiation and T cells in renal cell carcinoma (dated by TCRdb to about 2020). The label giving this sample's time point can be read as: blood 2 weeks post-SBRT. What this sample's treatment or condition label stands for: 15 Gy SBRT to primary tumor, nephrectomy 4 weeks later. Library creation used the immunoSEQ multiplex PCR assay. TCRdb mirrors the immuneACCESS table, restricted to in-frame sequences. Some clones are absent from its copies; in checked studies, under half trace to an unresolved V gene, and the reason for the others is unknown. The sample table shows some 76,000 clones, and roughly 87% are seen once. 5.8% of the sample goes to the ten largest clones. The input for sequencing was blood, taken from a patient whose treatment included radiotherapy and nephrectomy. Source of these receptors: a man aged 55 to 70 with renal cell carcinoma.

This clone was recorded a few times. This chain joins TRBV14 and TRBJ1-2; D gene uncertain. The CDR3 covers 11 residues. The V end was cut by 10 bases, the J end by 8 bases, with 14 bases between. CDR1 and CDR2 from the germline V gene are SGHDN and FVKESK. CDR3 bases: TGTGCCATCAAAACGGCGTCGGGCTACACCTTC. The encoded protein is CAIKTASGYTF.

The chain links TRBV15 to TRBJ2-5; 11 nucleotides match TRBD2. The CDR3 loop spans 17 amino acids. After removal of 0 bases from V and 5 bases from J, the junction contained 8 bases not matched to a gene. Germline-derived CDR1 and CDR2 are LNHNV and YYDKDF (reference sequence). DNA for the CDR3: TGTGCCACCAGCAGAGATCGCCTAGCGGGAGGTGGTGAGACCCAGTACTTC. Translating it yields CATSRDRLAGGGETQYF.

The V gene is TRBV7-2, the J gene TRBJ2-1, with a weak D call TRBD2 (5 bases). Germline loops: CDR1 SGHTA, CDR2 FQGNSA. The CDR3 covers 14 residues. V was shortened by 1 base and J by 7 bases, with 11 bases between the two germline ends. CDR3 in DNA: TGTGCCAGCAGCTTAGGAGGGCCGGGGAATGAGCAGTTCTTC. Translating it yields CASSLGGPGNEQFF. Drawing the rest from reference TRBV7-2 and TRBJ2-1, the complete variable domain is GAGVSQSPSNKVTEKGKDVELRCDPISGHTALYWYRQSLGQGLEFLIYFQGNSAPDKSGLPSDRFSAERTGGSVSTLTIQRTQQEDSAVYLCASSLGGPGNEQFFGPGTRLTVL.

The chain combines TRBV7-7 with TRBJ2-7, with D tentatively TRBD1 (5 bases). The germline gives CDR1 SSHAT, CDR2 FNYEAQ (reference sequence). The V and J ends lost 2 bases and 5 bases respectively, with 16 bases between them. This CDR3 has 15 residues. The DNA for the CDR3 is TGTGCCAGCAGCTTATCAGGGTTTGCCCCGGACGAGCAGTACTTC. Translation: CASSLSGFAPDEQYF.

The J gene is TRBJ2-7, the V gene TRBV29-1; TRBD2 agrees at 10 bases. This CDR3 has 13 amino acids. Germline trimming cut 6 bases from V and 4 bases from J; bases unmatched to any gene: 6. The germline gives CDR1 SQVTM, CDR2 ANQGSEA. CDR3: CSVRAGGLYEQYF. The CDR3 bases are TGCAGCGTACGAGCGGGAGGGCTTTACGAGCAGTACTTC.

This CDR3 reads CASSLPGQTDTQYF. CDR3 bases: TGTGCCAGCAGTTTACCCGGGCAGACAGATACGCAGTATTTT. V is TRBV28 and J is TRBJ2-3; the D is unclear. The CDR3 runs 14 residues. Trimming stripped 2 bases from V and 3 bases from J, with 9 bases between. The germline V gene encodes CDR1 MDHEN and CDR2 SYDVKM.

This clone appeared a few times. Different DNA sequences within this sample yield the same CDR3. The rearrangement links TRBV19 to TRBJ1-5; no definite D call. V was pared by 3 bases and J by 6 bases, with 6 bases between. The CDR3 is 12 amino acids. Germline V gives CDR1 LNHDA, CDR2 SQIVND (reference sequence). The chain's CDR3 is CASSIEPQPQHF. DNA of the CDR3: TGTGCCAGTAGTATTGAACCTCAGCCCCAGCATTTT.

The chain combines TRBV6-1 with TRBJ1-5, with 7 bases matching TRBD1. Per the germline V gene, CDR1 is MNHNS and CDR2 is SASEGT. CDR3 length equals 14 residues. The J segment lost 4 bases and the V segment lost 0 bases, leaving 0 bases of the junction unmatched. The CDR3 sequence: CASSEATGNQPQHF. CDR3 in DNA: TGTGCCAGCAGTGAAGCGACAGGGAATCAGCCCCAGCATTTT.

The rearrangement uses TRBV6-5 and TRBJ2-7; no reliable D call. This CDR3 is built from 13 residues. Germline assignment: CDR1 MNHEY and CDR2 SVGAGI. V lost 6 bases and J lost 5, with 14 bases in between. CDR3 coding DNA: TGTGCCAGCAGACGTAGTCGGGTCCACGAGCAGTACTTC. This translates into CASRRSRVHEQYF.

V usage is TRBV5-5 and J usage is TRBJ1-2, with D unclear. Germline-derived CDR1 and CDR2 are SGHKS and YYEKEE (reference sequence). V was shortened by 0 bases and J by 4 bases, with 10 bases between the two germline ends. The CDR3 consists of 14 residues. The chain's CDR3 is CASSLVVSSYGYTF. CDR3 nucleotides: TGTGCCAGCAGCTTGGTGGTCAGTTCCTATGGCTACACCTTC.

The chain uses TRBV7-2 and TRBJ2-6; D unclear. V shed 2 bases and J shed 0 bases, with 5 bases lying between them. Germline loops: CDR1 SGHTA, CDR2 FQGNSA. The CDR3 spans 15 residues. As DNA, the CDR3 is TGTGCCAGCAGCTTATCTGGCTCTGGGGCCAACGTCCTGACTTTC. It codes for CASSLSGSGANVLTF.

The chain employs TRBV19 and TRBJ1-1; D not resolved. Germline assignment: CDR1 LNHDA and CDR2 SQIVND (reference sequence). The V end lost 1 base, the J end lost 7 bases, and 7 bases lay between the germline ends. This CDR3 contains 12 residues. CDR3 region: CASSIAGSEAFF. The CDR3 DNA reads as TGTGCCAGTAGTATAGCGGGCAGTGAAGCTTTCTTT.

The V call is TRBV6-5, the J call TRBJ2-1; no clear D. The germline CDR1 and CDR2 sequences are MNHEY and SVGAGI. This CDR3 is built from 15 residues. Deletions cut 0 bases from V and 0 bases from J, with 6 bases between. The CDR3 DNA follows: TGTGCCAGCAGTTACTCGGGTTCCTCCTACAATGAGCAGTTCTTC. Translation gives CASSYSGSSYNEQFF.

The chain has TRBV19 and TRBJ1-5; D is unclear. Germline-derived CDR1 and CDR2 are LNHDA and SQIVND (reference sequence). Deletions cut 3 bases from V and 7 bases from J, with 10 bases between. CDR3 length: 13 residues. CDR3 loop: CASSIGEQQPQHF. CDR3 nucleotides: TGTGCCAGTAGTATTGGAGAACAGCAGCCCCAGCATTTT.